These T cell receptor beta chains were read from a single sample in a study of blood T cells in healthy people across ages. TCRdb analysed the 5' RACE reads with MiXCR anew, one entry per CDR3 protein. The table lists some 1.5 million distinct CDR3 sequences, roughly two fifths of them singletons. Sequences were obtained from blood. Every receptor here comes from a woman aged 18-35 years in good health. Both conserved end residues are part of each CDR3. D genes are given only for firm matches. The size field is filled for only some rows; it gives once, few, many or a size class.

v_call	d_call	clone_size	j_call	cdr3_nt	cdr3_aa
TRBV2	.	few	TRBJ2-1	TGTGCCAGCATCCTGGATTCGAGCTGGGGGTTCTTC	CASILDSSWGFF
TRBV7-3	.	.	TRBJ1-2	TGTGCCAGCAGCGTAACGGGACCAGACGGCTACACCTTC	CASSVTGPDGYTF
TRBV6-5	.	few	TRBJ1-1	TGTGCCAGCAGGGACGGACTTGACTCCAGGGGTGAAGCTTTCTTT	CASRDGLDSRGEAFF
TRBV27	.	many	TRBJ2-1	TGTGCCAGCCGCTTGGGGGGCCTAGGGGTCAATGAGCAGTTCTTC	CASRLGGLGVNEQFF
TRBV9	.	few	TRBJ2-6	TGTGCCAGCAGCGTAGCGCTGGGGGCCTCTGGGGCCAACGTCCTGACTTTC	CASSVALGASGANVLTF
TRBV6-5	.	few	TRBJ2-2	TGTGCCAGCAGCCCCGCGACTGGCTTTGGGTGGGAGCTGTTTTTT	CASSPATGFGWELFF
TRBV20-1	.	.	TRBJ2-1	TGCAGTGCTAGAGATTGGGGGTCAATCTCCTACAATGAGCAGTTCTTC	CSARDWGSISYNEQFF
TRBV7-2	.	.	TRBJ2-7	TGTGCCAGCAGCAATACGGTGTCCGAGCAGTACTTC	CASSNTVSEQYF
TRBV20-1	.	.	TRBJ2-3	TGCAGTGCCGTCGTGCGAGCCGGCACAGATACGCAGTATTTT	CSAVVRAGTDTQYF
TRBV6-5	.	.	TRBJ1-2	TGTGCCAGCAGTTACTCGATGGCGGGTGACTATGGCTACACCTTC	CASSYSMAGDYGYTF
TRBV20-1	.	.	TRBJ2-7	TGCAGTGCTAGAGATAATGTCCGGTGGGAGCAGTACTTC	CSARDNVRWEQYF
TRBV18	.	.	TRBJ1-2	TGTGCCAGCTCACCCAGTAACCAACAGCTTAACTATGGCTACACCTTC	CASSPSNQQLNYGYTF
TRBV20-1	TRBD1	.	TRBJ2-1	TGCAGTGCTAGAGATTGGACAGGGGGCAATGAGCAGTTCTTC	CSARDWTGGNEQFF
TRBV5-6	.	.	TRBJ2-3	TGTGCCAGCAGCTTGGTACCCACCTCCGAGGGCACAGATACGCAGTATTTT	CASSLVPTSEGTDTQYF
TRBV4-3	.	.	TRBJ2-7	TGCGCCAGCAGCCAAGATCCCGGGTTCTCCTACGAGCAGTACTTC	CASSQDPGFSYEQYF
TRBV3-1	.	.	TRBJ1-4	TGTGCCAGCAGCCAAGATCCGGCAGCCTTTAATGAAAAACTGTTTTTT	CASSQDPAAFNEKLFF
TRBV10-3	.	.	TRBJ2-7	TGTGCCATCAGTGACGCCAGGGGTAACTCCTACGAGCAGTACTTC	CAISDARGNSYEQYF